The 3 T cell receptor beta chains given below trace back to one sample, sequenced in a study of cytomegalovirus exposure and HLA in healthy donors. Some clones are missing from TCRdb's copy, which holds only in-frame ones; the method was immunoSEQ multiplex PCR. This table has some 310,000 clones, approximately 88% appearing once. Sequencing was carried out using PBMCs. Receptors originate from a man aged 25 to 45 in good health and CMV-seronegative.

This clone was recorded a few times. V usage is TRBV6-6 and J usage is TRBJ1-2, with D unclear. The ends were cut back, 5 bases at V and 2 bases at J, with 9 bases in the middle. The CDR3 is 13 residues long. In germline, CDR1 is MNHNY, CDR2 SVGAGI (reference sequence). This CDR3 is CASSIQTNYGYTF. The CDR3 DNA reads TGTGCCAGCAGTATACAGACAAACTATGGCTACACCTTC.

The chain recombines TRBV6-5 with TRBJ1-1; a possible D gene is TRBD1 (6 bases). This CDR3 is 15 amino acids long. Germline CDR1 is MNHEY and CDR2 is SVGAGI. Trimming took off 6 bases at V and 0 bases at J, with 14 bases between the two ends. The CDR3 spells CASSKDRPMNTEAFF. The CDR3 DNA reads TGTGCCAGCAGCAAAGACAGGCCGATGAACACTGAAGCTTTCTTT.

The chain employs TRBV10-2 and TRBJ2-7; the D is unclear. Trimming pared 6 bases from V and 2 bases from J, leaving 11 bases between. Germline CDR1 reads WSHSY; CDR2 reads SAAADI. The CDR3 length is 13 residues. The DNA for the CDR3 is TGCGCCAGCAGGGCCCCCTTAACCTACGAGCAGTACTTC. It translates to CASRAPLTYEQYF.